The 8 T cell receptor beta chains in this list originate from one sample, sequenced in a study of T cell repertoires in cytomegalovirus infection. TCRdb re-derived calls from the reads in MiXCR, one entry per CDR3 protein. This table holds 250,000 to 300,000 distinct CDR3 sequences, 20% to 25% found once. These TCRs are of unknown antigen specificity. The source material was cultured PBMCs, sampled from culture after CMV antigen stimulation. These TCRs come from a human donor in good health (CMV status not recorded). Some clones in this sample may be carry-over from other donors' samples.

The gene calls are TRBV2 and TRBJ2-7, with 10 bases identical to TRBD1. The V segment lost 10 bases and the J segment 1 base; nucleotides outside the gene matches: 10. This CDR3 is built from 15 residues. In germline, CDR1 is SNHLY, CDR2 FYNNEI. Written as DNA, the CDR3 is TGTGCCATTTTAACTGGACAGGGGGGTTCCTACGAGCAGTACGTC. Translating gives CAILTGQGGSYEQYV.

This clonotype was observed many times. The chain uses TRBV7-2 and TRBJ2-5, with no clear D. Germline lookup yields CDR1 SGHTA and CDR2 FQGNSA. This CDR3 has 13 residues. The V and J ends lost 2 bases and 6 bases respectively, with 10 bases between them. The CDR3 protein is CASSLRSGQTQYF. In DNA form, the CDR3 reads TGTGCCAGCAGCTTAAGGTCCGGGCAGACCCAGTACTTC.

This clonotype appeared a few times. In DNA form, the CDR3 reads TGTGCCAGCAGCTTAAGTAACTCCGTTCAAGAGACCCAGTACTTC. This gives the protein CASSLSNSVQETQYF. This rearrangement joins TRBV7-2 to TRBJ2-5; no definite D call. CDR3 size: 15 residues. CDR1 is SGHTA and CDR2 is FQGNSA in the germline V gene. Between the trimmed V and J ends, which lost 2 bases and 2 bases, there was a span of 12 bases.

This chain joins TRBV4-3 and TRBJ1-1; D is uncertain. CDR1 LGHNA and CDR2 YSLEER come from the germline V gene. CDR3 length: 13 amino acids. Trimming took 0 bases from V and 7 from J, leaving 9 bases between them. In DNA form, the CDR3 reads TGCGCCAGCAGCCAAGACGAGACAATTGAAGCTTTCTTT. This codes for CASSQDETIEAFF.

V gene TRBV18 combines with J gene TRBJ2-1; no clear D. Trimming stripped 6 bases from V and 8 bases from J, with 20 bases between. The CDR3 loop spans 15 amino acids. The germline CDR1 and CDR2 sequences are KGHSH and LQKENI. The chain's CDR3 is CASSGQIRAQDEQFF. The CDR3, as DNA: TGTGCCAGCTCGGGTCAGATACGGGCGCAAGATGAGCAGTTCTTC.

This clonotype was seen many times. J is TRBJ2-7 and V is TRBV7-2, with 10 bases fitting TRBD2. With V trimmed by 5 bases and J by 4 bases, 5 bases remained unmatched. The CDR3 runs 14 residues. Germline V CDR1 and CDR2: SGHTA, FQGNSA. CDR3 coding DNA: TGTGCCAGCAGCGCCACAGCGGGAGGGTACGAGCAGTACTTC. It encodes CASSATAGGYEQYF.

This clonotype has ten or more counts. This chain uses TRBV7-2 with TRBJ1-2; TRBD1 is a possible D gene (5 bases). Trimming left V 3 bases short and J 4 bases short, with 12 bases between. Germline V gives CDR1 SGHTA, CDR2 FQGNSA. CDR3 length equals 14 residues. CDR3 amino acids: CASSLIGAGYGYTF. The CDR3 region has the DNA TGTGCCAGCAGCTTGATCGGGGCTGGCTATGGCTACACCTTC. The variable domain in full, completed from reference TRBV7-2 and TRBJ1-2, reads GAGVSQSPSNKVTEKGKDVELRCDPISGHTALYWYRQSLGQGLEFLIYFQGNSAPDKSGLPSDRFSAERTGGSVSTLTIQRTQQEDSAVYLCASSLIGAGYGYTFGSGTRLTVV.

By frequency in the sample, this clonotype is medium-sized (0.01 to 0.1%). This chain joins TRBV7-2 and TRBJ1-3; D gene uncertain. Germline values: CDR1 SGHTA, CDR2 FQGNSA. The CDR3 runs 15 residues. V lost 1 base, J lost 2 bases, and 9 bases lay in between. The DNA for the CDR3 is TGTGCCAGCAGCTTAGGGAGGGCTACTGGAAACACCATATATTTT. It is translated as CASSLGRATGNTIYF.